Shown below are 14 T cell receptor beta chains from a single sample sequenced in a study of shared clonotypes between healthy human individuals. Clones were sequenced by immunoSEQ multiplex PCR, and TCRdb holds only the in-frame ones, with some missing. Of about 2.3 million clones in the sample, roughly 90% were seen once. Sample: naive CD4+ T cells from PBMCs. Subset reported: CD45RA+ positively selected. The source is a man between 18 and 29 years old in good health. Some clones in this sample may be carry-over from other donors' samples.

The chain has TRBV11-3 and TRBJ2-1, with 11 bases identical to TRBD1. From germline, CDR1 is SGHNT and CDR2 YENEEA. This CDR3 spans 17 amino acids. V dropped 1 base and J dropped 4; count of bases not matched to a gene: 6. The CDR3 is CASSLVDGQGAYNEQFF. In DNA, the CDR3 is TGTGCCAGCAGCTTAGTAGACGGACAGGGGGCTTACAATGAGCAGTTCTTC.

V is TRBV6-4 and J is TRBJ2-7; TRBD1 might be the D (6 bases). There are 17 residues in the CDR3. Deletions cut 1 base from V and 2 bases from J, with 18 bases between. Germline V gene data show CDR1 as MRHNA and CDR2 as SNTAGT. Here the CDR3 reads CASSDFLVGHPAYEQYF. The CDR3 coding sequence is TGTGCCAGCAGTGACTTCCTCGTGGGACATCCGGCCTACGAGCAGTACTTC.

This chain uses TRBV11-2 with TRBJ2-6; D gene ambiguous. CDR1 is SGHAT and CDR2 is FQNNGV in the germline V gene. This CDR3 is built from 17 residues. Trimming removed 6 bases at V and 0 bases at J, with 15 bases between. For the CDR3, the DNA is TGTGCCAGCAGGGGCTCCTACTCGCTCTCTGGGGCCAACGTCCTGACTTTC. It encodes CASRGSYSLSGANVLTF.

The chain carries TRBV27 and TRBJ2-5; 12 bases match TRBD2. The V and J ends lost 2 bases and 3 bases, in that order; junction bases with no gene match: 10. There are 18 residues in the CDR3. The germline V gene has CDR1 MNHEY and CDR2 SMNVEV (reference sequence). The DNA for the CDR3 is TGTGCCAGCAGTTTAATACAGACTAGCGGGAGATGGGAAGAGACCCAGTACTTC. Its protein product is CASSLIQTSGRWEETQYF.

The V and J genes are TRBV29-1 and TRBJ2-3, with 10 bases identical to TRBD2. The CDR3 is made up of 15 amino acids. Trimming removed 0 bases from V and 6 bases from J; junction bases left unmatched: 6. Germline V gives CDR1 SQVTM, CDR2 ANQGSEA. CDR3 region: CSVEDRTSGMDTQYF. In DNA, the CDR3 is TGCAGCGTTGAAGATCGGACTAGCGGTATGGATACGCAGTATTTT.

This chain uses TRBV21-1 with TRBJ2-1; no DNA check was done on the table's D call, TRBD2. TRBV21-1 represents a pseudogene. This CDR3 has 19 amino acids. The CDR3 DNA sequence: TGTGCCAGCAGCAAAGGTCCGACTAGCGGGAGTACGTCCTACAATGAGCAGTTCTTC. Translating gives CASSKGPTSGSTSYNEQFF.

The chain joins TRBV29-1 to TRBJ2-1, with 12 bases that match TRBD2. V trimming: 3 bases; J trimming: 6 bases; junction bases outside the gene matches: 0. Per the germline V gene, CDR1 is SQVTM and CDR2 is ANQGSEA. This CDR3 contains 13 residues. CDR3 DNA sequence: TGCAGCGTTGAGACTAGCGGGGGCAATGAGCAGTTCTTC. Translation gives CSVETSGGNEQFF.

The V and J genes are TRBV11-1 and TRBJ2-3, with D maybe TRBD2 (6 bases). The CDR3 is made up of 16 amino acids. Germline-derived CDR1 and CDR2 are SGHAT and FQDESV (reference sequence). V lost 5 bases, J lost 0 bases, and 15 bases lay in between. The CDR3 region is CASSLGGGSSTDTQYF. The DNA for the CDR3 is TGTGCCAGCAGCCTCGGTGGGGGGTCTAGCACAGATACGCAGTATTTT.

This clone was observed once. The chain employs TRBV7-6 and TRBJ1-6; D might be TRBD1 (5 bases). V shed 2 bases and J shed 9 bases, with 11 bases lying between them. Germline V gives CDR1 SGHVS, CDR2 FNYEAQ. This CDR3 is 14 amino acids long. This chain's CDR3 is CASSLRGFGSPLHF. CDR3 sequence (DNA): TGTGCCAGCAGCTTACGGGGGTTTGGTTCACCCCTCCACTTT.

The gene calls are TRBV5-1 and TRBJ1-4; TRBD1 might be the D (5 bases). Germline V gives CDR1 SGHRS, CDR2 YFSETQ. With 3 bases removed from V and 3 bases from J, the gap between germline ends came to 12 bases. This CDR3 has 15 residues. For the CDR3, the DNA is TGCGCCAGCAGCTCCCCAGGGTTTGCTAATGAAAAACTGTTTTTT. Encoded protein: CASSSPGFANEKLFF.

CDR3 region: CASSPSAQAFQPQHF. For the CDR3, the DNA is TGTGCCAGCTCACCAAGTGCACAGGCCTTCCAGCCCCAGCATTTT. The V and J genes are TRBV18 and TRBJ1-5, with D possibly TRBD1 on 5 matching bases. V was trimmed by 2 bases and J by 7 bases, leaving 15 bases between them. The CDR3 is made up of 15 amino acids. Germline V gene data show CDR1 as KGHSH and CDR2 as LQKENI.

This chain connects TRBV7-9 to TRBJ2-7; no definite D call. The CDR3 consists of 15 residues. V gave up 5 bases and J gave up 3 bases, with 17 bases separating them. From germline, CDR1 is SEHNR and CDR2 FQNEAQ (reference sequence). The CDR3 spells CASSTIQLGGYEQYF. The CDR3, as DNA: TGTGCCAGCAGCACGATACAGTTAGGCGGCTACGAGCAGTACTTC.

J is TRBJ1-5 and V is TRBV25-1; D is unresolved. Germline lookup yields CDR1 MGHDK and CDR2 SYGVNS. The CDR3 has 14 residues. Trimming removed 4 bases from V and 1 base from J, with 8 bases in between. CDR3: CASSGLASNQPQHF. CDR3 nucleotide sequence: TGTGCCAGCAGTGGATTAGCGAGCAATCAGCCCCAGCATTTT.

V gene TRBV5-1 combines with J gene TRBJ2-7; D is unclear. V gave up 0 bases and J gave up 2 bases, with 9 bases separating them. Germline V gene data show CDR1 as SGHRS and CDR2 as YFSETQ. The CDR3 runs to 14 residues. The CDR3 nucleotides read TGCGCCAGCAGCTTGGCGTCAGAAGCCTACGAGCAGTACTTC. Translation gives CASSLASEAYEQYF. Full variable domain (outside the CDR3, taken from reference TRBV5-1 and TRBJ2-7): KAGVTQTPRYLIKTRGQQVTLSCSPISGHRSVSWYQQTPGQGLQFLFEYFSETQRNKGNFPGRFSGRQFSNSRSEMNVSTLELGDSALYLCASSLASEAYEQYFGPGTRLTVT.